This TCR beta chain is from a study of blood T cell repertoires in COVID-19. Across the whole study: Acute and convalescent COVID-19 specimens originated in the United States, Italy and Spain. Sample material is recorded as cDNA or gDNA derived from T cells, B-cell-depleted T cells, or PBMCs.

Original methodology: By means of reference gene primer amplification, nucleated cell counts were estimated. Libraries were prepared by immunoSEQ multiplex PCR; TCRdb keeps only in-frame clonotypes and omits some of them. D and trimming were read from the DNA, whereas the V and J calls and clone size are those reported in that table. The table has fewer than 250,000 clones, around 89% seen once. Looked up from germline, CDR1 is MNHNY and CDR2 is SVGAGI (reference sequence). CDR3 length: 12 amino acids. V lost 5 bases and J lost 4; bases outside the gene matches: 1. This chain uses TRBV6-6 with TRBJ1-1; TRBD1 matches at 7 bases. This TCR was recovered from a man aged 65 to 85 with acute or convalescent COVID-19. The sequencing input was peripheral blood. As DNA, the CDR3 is TGTGCCAGCAGTGCAGGGGGCACTGAAGCTTTCTTT. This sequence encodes CASSAGGTEAFF.